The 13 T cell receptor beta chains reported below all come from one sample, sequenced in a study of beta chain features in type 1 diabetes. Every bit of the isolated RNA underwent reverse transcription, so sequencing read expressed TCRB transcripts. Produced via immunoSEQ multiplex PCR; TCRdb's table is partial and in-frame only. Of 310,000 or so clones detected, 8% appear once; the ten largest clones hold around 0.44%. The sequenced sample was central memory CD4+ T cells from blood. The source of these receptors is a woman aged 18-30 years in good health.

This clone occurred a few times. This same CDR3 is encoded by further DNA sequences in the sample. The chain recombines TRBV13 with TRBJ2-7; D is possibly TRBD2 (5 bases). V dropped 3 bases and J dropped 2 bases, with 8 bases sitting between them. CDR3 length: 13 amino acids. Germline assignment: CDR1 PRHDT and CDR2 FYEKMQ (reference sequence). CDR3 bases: TGTGCCAGCAGCTTGCGGGCCACCTACGAGCAGTACTTC. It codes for CASSLRATYEQYF.

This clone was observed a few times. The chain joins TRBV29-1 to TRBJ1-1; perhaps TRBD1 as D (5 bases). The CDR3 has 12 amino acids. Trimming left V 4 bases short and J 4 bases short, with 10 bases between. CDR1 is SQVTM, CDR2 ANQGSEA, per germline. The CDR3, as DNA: TGCAGCGTTGGCAGGGTAAGCACTGAAGCTTTCTTT. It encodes CSVGRVSTEAFF.

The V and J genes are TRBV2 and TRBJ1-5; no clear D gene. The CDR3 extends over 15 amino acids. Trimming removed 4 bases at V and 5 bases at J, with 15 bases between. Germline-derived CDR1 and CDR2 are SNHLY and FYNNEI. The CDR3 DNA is TGTGCCAGCAGTGCTAGGGAAGGAGTCTATCAGCCCCAGCATTTT. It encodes CASSAREGVYQPQHF.

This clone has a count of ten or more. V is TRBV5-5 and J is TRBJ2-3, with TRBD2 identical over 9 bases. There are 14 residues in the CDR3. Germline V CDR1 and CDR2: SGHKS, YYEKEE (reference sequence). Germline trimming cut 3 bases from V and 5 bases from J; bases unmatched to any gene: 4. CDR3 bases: TGTGCCAGCAGCTCAATAGCGGGAGTAGATACGCAGTATTTT. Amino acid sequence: CASSSIAGVDTQYF.

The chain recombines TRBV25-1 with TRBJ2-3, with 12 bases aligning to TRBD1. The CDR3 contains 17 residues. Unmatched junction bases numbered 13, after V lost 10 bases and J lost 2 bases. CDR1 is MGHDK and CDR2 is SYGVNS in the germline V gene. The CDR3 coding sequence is TGTGCCACCGCACGGGGACAGGGGGCGGCGGCCACAGATACGCAGTATTTT. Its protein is CATARGQGAAATDTQYF. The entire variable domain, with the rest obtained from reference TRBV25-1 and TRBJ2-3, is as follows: EADIYQTPRYLVIGTGKKITLECSQTMGHDKMYWYQQDPGMELHLIHYSYGVNSTEKGDLSSESTVSRIRTEHFPLTLESARPSHTSQYLCATARGQGAAATDTQYFGPGTRLTVL.

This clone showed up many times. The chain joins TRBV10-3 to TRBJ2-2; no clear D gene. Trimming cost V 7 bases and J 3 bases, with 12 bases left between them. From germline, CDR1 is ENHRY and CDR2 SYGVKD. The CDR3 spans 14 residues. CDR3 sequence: CAITSGWDTGELFF. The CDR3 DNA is TGTGCCATCACGAGTGGGTGGGACACCGGGGAGCTGTTTTTT.

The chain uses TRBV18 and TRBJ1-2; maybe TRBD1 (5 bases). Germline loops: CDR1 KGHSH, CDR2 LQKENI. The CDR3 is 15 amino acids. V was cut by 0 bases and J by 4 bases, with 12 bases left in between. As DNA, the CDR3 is TGTGCCAGCTCACCACCGGCGACAGAGACCTATGGCTACACCTTC. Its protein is CASSPPATETYGYTF.

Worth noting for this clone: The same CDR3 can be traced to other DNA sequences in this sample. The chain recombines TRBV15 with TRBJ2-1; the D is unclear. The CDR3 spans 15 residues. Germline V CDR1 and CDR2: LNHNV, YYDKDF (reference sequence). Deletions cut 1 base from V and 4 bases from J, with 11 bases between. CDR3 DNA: TGTGCCACCAGCAGAGTGGTGGGTTCATACAATGAGCAGTTCTTC. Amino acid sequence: CATSRVVGSYNEQFF.

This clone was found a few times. The CDR3 DNA follows: TGTGCCACCAGCGGCCTATGGGACTCTGGAAACACCATATATTTT. Protein sequence: CATSGLWDSGNTIYF. The chain uses TRBV15 and TRBJ1-3, with D unresolved. The CDR3 spans 15 residues. The germline V and J ends were trimmed by 5 bases and 0 bases, with 11 bases remaining between them. CDR1 and CDR2 (germline): LNHNV, YYDKDF (reference sequence). Using reference TRBV15 and TRBJ1-3 for the parts outside the CDR3, the full variable domain is DAMVIQNPRYQVTQFGKPVTLSCSQTLNHNVMYWYQQKSSQAPKLLFHYYDKDFNNEADTPDNFQSRRPNTSFCFLDIRSPGLGDTAMYLCATSGLWDSGNTIYFGEGSWLTVV.

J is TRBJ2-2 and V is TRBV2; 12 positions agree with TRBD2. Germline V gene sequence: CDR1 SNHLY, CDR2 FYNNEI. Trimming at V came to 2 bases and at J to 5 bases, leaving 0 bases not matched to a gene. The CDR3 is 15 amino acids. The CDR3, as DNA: TGTGCCAGCAGTGAACTAGCGGGAGGGACCGGGGAGCTGTTTTTT. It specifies CASSELAGGTGELFF.

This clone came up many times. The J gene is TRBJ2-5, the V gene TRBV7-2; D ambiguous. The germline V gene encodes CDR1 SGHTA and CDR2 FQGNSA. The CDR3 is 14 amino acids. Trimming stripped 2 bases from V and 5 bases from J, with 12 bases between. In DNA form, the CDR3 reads TGTGCCAGCAGCTTACAAGCAGTCGGGGAGACCCAGTACTTC. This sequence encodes CASSLQAVGETQYF.

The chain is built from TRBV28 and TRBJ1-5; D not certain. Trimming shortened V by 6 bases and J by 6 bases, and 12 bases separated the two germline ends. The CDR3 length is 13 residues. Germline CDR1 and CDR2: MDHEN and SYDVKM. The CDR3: CASRPSGGQPQHF. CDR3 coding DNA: TGTGCCAGCAGGCCTAGTGGTGGTCAGCCCCAGCATTTT.

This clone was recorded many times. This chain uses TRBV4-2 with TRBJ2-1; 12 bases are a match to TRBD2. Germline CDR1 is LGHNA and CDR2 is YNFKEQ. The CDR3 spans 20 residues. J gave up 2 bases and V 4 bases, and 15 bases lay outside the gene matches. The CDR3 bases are TGTGCCAGCAGCCCCCGCCCGGGAACTAGCGGGAGGATTACCTACAATGAGCAGTTCTTC. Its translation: CASSPRPGTSGRITYNEQFF.